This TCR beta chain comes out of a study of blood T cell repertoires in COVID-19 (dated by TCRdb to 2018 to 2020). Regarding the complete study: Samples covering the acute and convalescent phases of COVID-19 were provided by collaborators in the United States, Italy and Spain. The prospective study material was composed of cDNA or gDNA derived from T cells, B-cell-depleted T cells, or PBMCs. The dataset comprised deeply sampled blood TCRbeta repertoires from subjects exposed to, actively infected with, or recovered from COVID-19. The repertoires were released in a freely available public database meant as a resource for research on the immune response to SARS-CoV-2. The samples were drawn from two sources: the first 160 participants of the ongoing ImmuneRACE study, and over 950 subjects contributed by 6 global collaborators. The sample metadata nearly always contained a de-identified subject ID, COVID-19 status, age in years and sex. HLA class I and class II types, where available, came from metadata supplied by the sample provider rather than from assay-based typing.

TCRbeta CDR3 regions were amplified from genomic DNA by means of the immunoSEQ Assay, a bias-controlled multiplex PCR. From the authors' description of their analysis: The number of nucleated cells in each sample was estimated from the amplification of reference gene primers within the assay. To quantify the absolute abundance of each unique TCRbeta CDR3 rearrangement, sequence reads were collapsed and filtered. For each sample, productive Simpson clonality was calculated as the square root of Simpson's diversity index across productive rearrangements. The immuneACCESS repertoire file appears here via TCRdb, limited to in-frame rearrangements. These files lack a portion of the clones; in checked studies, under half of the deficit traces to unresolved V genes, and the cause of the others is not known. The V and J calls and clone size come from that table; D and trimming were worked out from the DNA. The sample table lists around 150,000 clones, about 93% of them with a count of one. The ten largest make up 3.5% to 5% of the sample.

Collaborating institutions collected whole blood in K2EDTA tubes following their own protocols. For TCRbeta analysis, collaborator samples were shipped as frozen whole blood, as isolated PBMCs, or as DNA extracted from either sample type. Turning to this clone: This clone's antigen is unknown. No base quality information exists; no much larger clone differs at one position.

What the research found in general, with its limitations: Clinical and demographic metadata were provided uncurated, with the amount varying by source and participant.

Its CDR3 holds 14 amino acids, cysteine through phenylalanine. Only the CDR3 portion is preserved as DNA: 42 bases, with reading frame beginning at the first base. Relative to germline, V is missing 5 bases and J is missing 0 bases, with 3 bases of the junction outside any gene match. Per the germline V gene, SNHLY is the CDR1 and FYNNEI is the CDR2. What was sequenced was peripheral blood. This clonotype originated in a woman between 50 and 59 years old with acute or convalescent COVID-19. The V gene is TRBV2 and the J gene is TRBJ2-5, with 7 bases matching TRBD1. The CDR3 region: CASSRGQYQETQYF. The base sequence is TGTGCCAGCAGTCGGGGACAGTACCAAGAGACCCAGTACTTC.